The 25 T cell receptor beta chains below were found in one sample sequenced in a study of T cells in Graves' hyperthyroidism and ophthalmopathy. The source material, RNA transcripts, was used to amplify TCR beta CDR3 regions. First-round RT-PCR with HTBI primers amplified the TCR CDR3 region. A single record per CDR3 protein comes from TCRdb applying MiXCR to the multiplex PCR reads. The table shows fewer than 200,000 distinct CDR3 sequences, with about a sixth occurring only once. Material for sequencing was blood. The receptors were sampled from a woman between 45 and 60 years old with Graves' hyperthyroidism.

This clonotype was seen ten or more times. The chain recombines TRBV12-3 or TRBV12-4 with TRBJ1-2; tentative D call: TRBD1 (5 bases). V lost 5 bases and J lost 6, with 22 bases in between. The CDR3 extends over 16 amino acids. In DNA, the CDR3 is TGTGCCAGCAGTATCCCCGACGGGACCCTGATTGATGGCTACACCTTC. Translating gives CASSIPDGTLIDGYTF.

This clonotype was seen at least ten times. The V call is TRBV19, the J call TRBJ2-7; D call uncertain. The V gene's germline CDR1 is LNHDA and CDR2 SQIVND (reference sequence). The CDR3 loop spans 13 amino acids. V lost 2 bases to trimming and J lost 2 bases, with 7 bases between them. The CDR3 DNA is TGTGCCAGTAGTATACAGCAAGCCTACGAGCAGTACTTC. Residues: CASSIQQAYEQYF.

Of note for this clonotype: As the CDR3 is not closed by the conserved phenylalanine or tryptophan, this likely results from a read error. This sequence joins TRBV7-2 and TRBJ1-6; 7 bases match TRBD1. The V segment lost 4 bases and the J segment 7 bases; nucleotides outside the gene matches: 7. CDR3 length equals 15 residues. Germline V gives CDR1 SGHTA, CDR2 FQGNSA. The chain's CDR3 is CASSSRDRPNSPLHL. The CDR3 nucleotides are TGTGCCAGCAGCTCCCGGGACAGACCGAATTCACCCCTCCACTTG.

This clonotype was observed many times. The chain combines TRBV6-1 with TRBJ1-2; 7 nucleotides align to TRBD1. In germline, CDR1 is MNHNS, CDR2 SASEGT. Germline trimming cut 5 bases from V and 4 bases from J; bases unmatched to any gene: 7. The CDR3 consists of 14 residues. In DNA form, the CDR3 reads TGTGCCAGCAGTTCGACAGGGCAGGCCTATGGCTACACCTTC. As protein: CASSSTGQAYGYTF.

This clonotype was observed at least ten times. The chain carries TRBV6-1 and TRBJ2-1, with a weak D call TRBD1 (5 bases). Germline CDR1 is MNHNS and CDR2 is SASEGT. Trimming cost V 1 base and J 4 bases, with 11 bases left between them. The CDR3 consists of 15 residues. The CDR3 loop reads CASSEGTPFYNEQFF. The CDR3 nucleotides read TGTGCCAGCAGTGAAGGGACACCCTTTTACAATGAGCAGTTCTTC.

The V gene is TRBV28, the J gene TRBJ1-4, with 8 bases identical to TRBD1. CDR1 and CDR2 (germline): MDHEN, SYDVKM. The trim removed 6 bases at V and 6 bases at J, leaving 6 bases unmatched. This CDR3 is built from 14 residues. CDR3 in DNA: TGTGCCAGCAGCCCGGGACAGGCCCATGAAAAACTGTTTTTT. It encodes CASSPGQAHEKLFF.

This clonotype was seen repeatedly, ten times or more. The CDR3 coding sequence is TGTGCCAGCAGCCAAGAGGCCGGGACAGGGAGAGCCACGCAGTATTTT. Protein product: CASSQEAGTGRATQYF. This chain links TRBV14 with TRBJ2-3; 9 bases line up with TRBD1. Germline CDR1 SGHDN, CDR2 FVKESK. J was trimmed by 9 bases and V by 0 bases; bases with no gene match: 10. The CDR3 loop spans 16 amino acids.

This sequence joins TRBV4-1 and TRBJ2-7, with D perhaps assigned TRBD1 or TRBD2 (5 bases each). The CDR3 has 18 amino acids. V was pared by 4 bases and J by 7 bases, with 29 bases between. CDR1 MGHRA and CDR2 YSYEKL come from the germline V gene. CDR3 bases: TGCGCCAGCAGCCGCCTCCAGGGACCCCGGGCTAAAGGGAATGAGCAGTACTTC. Its protein is CASSRLQGPRAKGNEQYF.

This chain uses TRBV6-1 with TRBJ1-2; possible D gene TRBD1, 5 bases. The V gene's germline CDR1 is MNHNS and CDR2 SASEGT. This CDR3 comprises 16 residues. The V end lost 7 bases, the J end lost 8 bases, and 26 bases lay between the germline ends. This CDR3 reads CASTSFESRDSLGYTF. CDR3 sequence (DNA): TGTGCCAGCACCTCTTTTGAGTCAAGGGACTCGTTAGGCTACACCTTC.

This clonotype came up many times. This chain's CDR3 is CASSLTQGIGNTIYF. CDR3 bases: TGTGCCAGCAGCTTAACCCAGGGAATCGGAAACACCATATATTTT. This chain links TRBV7-8 with TRBJ1-3; weak D call: TRBD1 (5 bases). The germline gives CDR1 SGHVS, CDR2 FQNEAQ. Trimming cost V 2 bases and J 4 bases, with 12 bases left between them. The CDR3 runs to 15 residues. Drawing the rest from reference TRBV7-8 and TRBJ1-3, the complete variable domain is GAGVSQSPRYKVAKRGQDVALRCDPISGHVSLFWYQQALGQGPEFLTYFQNEAQLDKSGLPSDRFFAERPEGSVSTLKIQRTQQEDSAVYLCASSLTQGIGNTIYFGEGSWLTVV.

Points on this clonotype: A read error may explain this, as a much larger clone is one base away. The J gene is TRBJ2-5, the V gene TRBV2; weak D call: TRBD1 (5 bases). Germline V gives CDR1 SNHLY, CDR2 FYNNEI. CDR3 length equals 14 residues. V was pared by 6 bases and J by 0 bases, with 11 bases between. CDR3 DNA: TGTGCCAGCAGCGAGGACATTTACCAAGAGACCCAGTACTTC. Translating gives CASSEDIYQETQYF.

The table lists this clonotype with many counts. The chain recombines TRBV28 with TRBJ1-1, with unresolved D. Trimming cost V 3 bases and J 1 base, with 9 bases left between them. The germline V gene encodes CDR1 MDHEN and CDR2 SYDVKM. The CDR3 is made up of 14 amino acids. The CDR3, as DNA: TGTGCCAGCAGTTTGTCATTGAAGAACACTGAAGCTTTCTTT. Translated, it gives CASSLSLKNTEAFF.

Details on this clonotype: It may be a read error: a sequence one base away is much more abundant. V usage is TRBV19 and J usage is TRBJ1-1, with TRBD1 identical over 9 bases. Germline V CDR1 and CDR2: LNHDA, SQIVND (reference sequence). Losses at the gene ends were 5 bases for V and 7 bases for J; bases not matched to a gene: 11. The length of the CDR3 is 15 residues. The CDR3 spells CASSPGTGLDIEAFF. DNA for the CDR3: TGTGCCAGTAGTCCCGGGACAGGGTTGGACATTGAAGCTTTCTTT.

This sequence joins TRBV19 and TRBJ1-1, with 9 nucleotides matching TRBD1. Germline V lookup: CDR1 LNHDA, CDR2 SQIVND (reference sequence). The CDR3 is made up of 16 amino acids. The junction had 6 bases not matched to a gene; V was cut back by 4 bases and J by 0 bases. The CDR3 loop is CASSTGTGRLNTEAFF. CDR3 nucleotide sequence: TGTGCCAGTAGTACGGGGACAGGGAGACTGAACACTGAAGCTTTCTTT. The entire variable domain, with the rest obtained from reference TRBV19 and TRBJ1-1, is as follows: DGGITQSPKYLFRKEGQNVTLSCEQNLNHDAMYWYRQDPGQGLRLIYYSQIVNDFQKGDIAEGYSVSREKKESFPLTVTSAQKNPTAFYLCASSTGTGRLNTEAFFGQGTRLTVV.

This clonotype was detected many times. The rearrangement uses TRBV18 and TRBJ1-4; 8 positions match TRBD1. J gave up 8 bases and V 0 bases, and 5 bases lay outside the gene matches. CDR3 length: 15 amino acids. Looked up from germline, CDR1 is KGHSH and CDR2 is LQKENI. CDR3 in amino acids: CASSPPRTGTEKLFF. In DNA form, the CDR3 reads TGTGCCAGCTCACCACCTCGGACAGGGACGGAAAAACTGTTTTTT.

The chain couples TRBV6-1 to TRBJ1-2; D gene unclear. This CDR3 is 13 amino acids long. In germline, CDR1 is MNHNS, CDR2 SASEGT. Deletions cut 6 bases from V and 4 bases from J, with 12 bases between. CDR3 sequence (DNA): TGTGCCAGCAGCGATGGACCCTTCTATGGCTACACCTTC. It encodes CASSDGPFYGYTF.

This clonotype was seen ten or more times. This chain connects TRBV13 to TRBJ2-7; D is unresolved. CDR1 PRHDT and CDR2 FYEKMQ come from the germline V gene (reference sequence). Trimming shortened V by 3 bases and J by 3 bases, and 9 bases separated the two germline ends. The CDR3 length is 13 residues. CDR3 sequence (DNA): TGTGCCAGCAGCTTCCTTTTAGACTACGAGCAGTACTTC. It encodes CASSFLLDYEQYF.

This clonotype was seen many times. The V and J genes are TRBV7-9 and TRBJ2-3; no firm D call. Trimming removed 1 base from V and 4 bases from J, with 12 bases in between. This CDR3 region has 15 residues. Germline V gene data show CDR1 as SEHNR and CDR2 as FQNEAQ (reference sequence). CDR3 DNA: TGTGCCAGCAGCTTAGATCCCCAGGCTGCAGATACGCAGTATTTT. It encodes CASSLDPQAADTQYF. The complete variable domain, with remaining parts taken from reference TRBV7-9 and TRBJ2-3, reads DTGVSQNPRHKITKRGQNVTFRCDPISEHNRLYWYRQTLGQGPEFLTYFQNEAQLEKSRLLSDRFSAERPKGSFSTLEIQRTEQGDSAMYLCASSLDPQAADTQYFGPGTRLTVL.

This clonotype was found many times. The chain uses TRBV20-1 and TRBJ2-6; D ambiguous. The CDR3 has 17 amino acids. CDR1 and CDR2 (germline): DFQATT, SNEGSKA (reference sequence). The V and J ends lost 4 bases and 0 bases respectively, with 16 bases between them. CDR3 protein: CSAKDRQPFSGANVLTF. The CDR3 nucleotides are TGCAGTGCTAAGGATCGGCAGCCCTTCTCTGGGGCCAACGTCCTGACTTTC.

This clonotype was counted at least ten times. The CDR3 is CASSYGPNTDTQYF. The CDR3 region has the DNA TGTGCCAGCAGCTACGGACCAAACACAGATACGCAGTATTTT. The rearrangement links TRBV11-2 to TRBJ2-3, with D unclear. Germline V gene lookup returns CDR1 SGHAT and CDR2 FQNNGV. Trimming pared 4 bases from V and 2 bases from J, leaving 10 bases between. The CDR3 runs to 14 residues.

This clonotype was seen at least ten times. A much larger clone differs from this one at a single base, so this may be a read error. The chain uses TRBV6-1 and TRBJ2-7, with 8 bases fitting TRBD1. The J segment lost 4 bases and the V segment lost 4 bases, leaving 12 bases of the junction unmatched. This CDR3 contains 16 residues. Germline V lookup: CDR1 MNHNS, CDR2 SASEGT. The CDR3 spells CASSGAAGTGGYEQYF. The CDR3 region has the DNA TGTGCCAGCAGTGGAGCAGCCGGGACAGGAGGGTACGAGCAGTACTTC.

This clonotype was found many times. The chain carries TRBV7-9 and TRBJ2-3, with a possible D match to TRBD2 (5 bases). Germline V gene sequence: CDR1 SEHNR, CDR2 FQNEAQ (reference sequence). The CDR3 runs 14 residues. The ends were cut back, 3 bases at V and 4 bases at J, with 11 bases in the middle. The CDR3 protein is CASSFRGNPDTQYF. The CDR3, as DNA: TGTGCCAGCAGCTTCCGAGGGAACCCAGATACGCAGTATTTT.

This chain uses TRBV30 with TRBJ2-5, with D unresolved. The CDR3 totals 11 residues. CDR1 is GTSNPN and CDR2 is SVGIG in the germline V gene (reference sequence). V lost 1 base and J 2 bases, leaving 2 bases between the germline ends. CDR3 residues: CAWSEQETQYF. CDR3 coding DNA: TGTGCCTGGAGTGAACAAGAGACCCAGTACTTC.

There are many counts of this clonotype. The chain has TRBV7-9 and TRBJ2-7, with 7 bases fitting TRBD1. Germline CDR1 reads SEHNR; CDR2 reads FQNEAQ (reference sequence). V gave up 2 bases and J gave up 5 bases; unmatched junction bases: 6. The CDR3 covers 14 residues. The CDR3 protein is CASSLSYRGHEQYF. CDR3 in DNA: TGTGCCAGCAGCTTATCCTACAGGGGCCACGAGCAGTACTTC.

In its sample, this clonotype was seen many times. The J gene is TRBJ2-5, the V gene TRBV7-2, with D possibly TRBD1 on 6 matching bases. Trimming shortened V by 5 bases and J by 3 bases, and 13 bases separated the two germline ends. CDR1 SGHTA and CDR2 FQGNSA come from the germline V gene. The CDR3 is made up of 14 amino acids. CDR3 region: CASSRSGQKETQYF. In nucleotides, the CDR3 is TGTGCCAGCAGCCGAAGCGGACAGAAAGAGACCCAGTACTTC.